These 20 T cell receptor beta chains share one sample of origin, sequenced in a study of PD-L1 blockade in urothelial cancer. Measured with immunoSEQ multiplex PCR; TCRdb has only the in-frame clones, and not every one. This sample has approximately 90,000 clones, with nearly 90% found just once. Time point described: pretreatment peripheral blood. The input for sequencing was PBMCs, taken around atezolizumab (anti-PD-L1) treatment. The receptors stem from a man aged 60 to 69 with urothelial cancer.

The rearrangement joins TRBV5-8 to TRBJ2-1; TRBD2 matches 10 bases. The CDR3 spans 16 residues. Germline-derived CDR1 and CDR2 are SGHTS and YDEGEE. After removal of 0 bases from V and 5 bases from J, the junction contained 5 bases not matched to a gene. The chain's CDR3 is CASSLGAGLAHNEQFF. CDR3 nucleotide sequence: TGTGCCAGCAGCTTGGGGGCGGGACTAGCGCACAATGAGCAGTTCTTC.

The gene calls are TRBV11-2 and TRBJ2-1, with D maybe TRBD2 (6 bases). The V gene lost 1 base and the J gene lost 6 bases, with 16 bases spanning the gap. This CDR3 has 16 amino acids. Germline V gene sequence: CDR1 SGHAT, CDR2 FQNNGV. This chain's CDR3 is CASSLVSGVRSNEQFF. DNA of the CDR3: TGTGCCAGCAGCTTAGTTTCGGGGGTCCGGAGCAATGAGCAGTTCTTC. Based on the CDR3 plus reference TRBV11-2 and TRBJ2-1, the full variable domain is EAGVAQSPRYKIIEKRQSVAFWCNPISGHATLYWYQQILGQGPKLLIQFQNNGVVDDSQLPKDRFSAERLKGVDSTLKIQPAKLEDSAVYLCASSLVSGVRSNEQFFGPGTRLTVL.

The chain couples TRBV27 to TRBJ1-5; D is ambiguous. Trimming took 6 bases from V and 4 from J, leaving 13 bases between them. The CDR3 spans 14 residues. CDR1 and CDR2 (germline): MNHEY, SMNVEV (reference sequence). CDR3: CASRTGRDNQPQHF. For the CDR3, the DNA is TGTGCCAGCAGAACCGGGAGGGATAATCAGCCCCAGCATTTT.

The chain recombines TRBV4-2 with TRBJ2-6, with D tentatively TRBD2 (6 bases). Deletions cut 4 bases from V and 0 bases from J, with 13 bases between. The CDR3 is 17 amino acids. Looked up from germline, CDR1 is LGHNA and CDR2 is YNFKEQ. The CDR3 loop reads CASSRGDSSSGANVLTF. As DNA, the CDR3 is TGTGCCAGCAGCCGGGGGGACTCTAGCTCTGGGGCCAACGTCCTGACTTTC.

V and J are TRBV4-1 and TRBJ1-4, with unresolved D. This CDR3 is built from 16 residues. Germline V gene data show CDR1 as MGHRA and CDR2 as YSYEKL. Between the trimmed V and J ends, which lost 4 bases and 4 bases, there was a span of 16 bases. The CDR3, as DNA: TGCGCCAGCAGCCGGGAGGTTTCGGCTGATAATGAAAAACTGTTTTTT. It specifies CASSREVSADNEKLFF.

The genes are TRBV7-3 and TRBJ2-2; 13 bases align to TRBD2. The V gene's germline CDR1 is SGHTA and CDR2 FQGTGA. V shed 4 bases and J 0 bases; nucleotides not matched to a gene: 2. CDR3 size: 17 residues. The CDR3 DNA follows: TGTGCCAGCAGCTCCGGGACTAGCGGGGCGAACACCGGGGAGCTGTTTTTT. Protein sequence: CASSSGTSGANTGELFF.

The V and J genes are TRBV5-4 and TRBJ1-1; D is perhaps TRBD1 (6 bases). The germline gives CDR1 SGHNT, CDR2 YYREEE (reference sequence). The V gene lost 0 bases and the J gene lost 1 base, with 10 bases spanning the gap. This CDR3 spans 15 amino acids. The CDR3 is CASSLGSGANTEAFF. The CDR3 nucleotides are TGTGCCAGCAGCTTGGGTTCAGGGGCGAACACTGAAGCTTTCTTT. The complete variable domain, with remaining parts taken from reference TRBV5-4 and TRBJ1-1, reads ETGVTQSPTHLIKTRGQQVTLRCSSQSGHNTVSWYQQALGQGPQFIFQYYREEENGRGNFPPRFSGLQFPNYSSELNVNALELDDSALYLCASSLGSGANTEAFFGQGTRLTVV.

Only one count was recorded for this clone. The genes are TRBV11-2 and TRBJ1-4; 9 nucleotides match TRBD1. The CDR3 totals 15 residues. V was clipped by 5 bases and J by 3 bases; unmatched bases: 4. CDR1 and CDR2 (germline): SGHAT, FQNNGV. The CDR3 is CASSEQGASNEKLFF. Written as DNA, the CDR3 is TGTGCCAGCAGCGAACAGGGGGCTTCTAATGAAAAACTGTTTTTT.

The V and J genes are TRBV5-5 and TRBJ2-3; D not resolved. Germline assignment: CDR1 SGHKS and CDR2 YYEKEE (reference sequence). The CDR3 runs 15 residues. V was pared by 0 bases and J by 0 bases, with 8 bases between. CDR3 residues: CASSLAVASTDTQYF. CDR3 DNA sequence: TGTGCCAGCAGCTTGGCGGTAGCTAGCACAGATACGCAGTATTTT.

The rearrangement joins TRBV7-8 to TRBJ2-5; D gene unclear. Germline CDR1 SGHVS, CDR2 FQNEAQ. Trimming took off 6 bases at V and 5 bases at J, with 7 bases between the two ends. The CDR3 has 11 residues. The CDR3 nucleotides are TGTGCCAGCAGTATCGAGGAGACCCAGTACTTC. Amino acid sequence: CASSIEETQYF.

The chain is built from TRBV5-1 and TRBJ1-1, with D maybe TRBD1 (6 bases). V was cut by 0 bases and J by 3 bases, with 15 bases left in between. CDR3 length equals 16 residues. Germline-derived CDR1 and CDR2 are SGHRS and YFSETQ. In nucleotides, the CDR3 is TGCGCCAGCAGCTTGGCCGAGGGTCAGGGGTACACTGAAGCTTTCTTT. As protein: CASSLAEGQGYTEAFF.

The V gene is TRBV5-1, the J gene TRBJ2-5; 7 bases are shared with TRBD2. V dropped 2 bases and J dropped 2; count of bases not matched to a gene: 6. Germline CDR1 is SGHRS and CDR2 is YFSETQ. The CDR3 sequence is 15 residues long. CDR3 bases: TGCGCCAGCAGCTTTTCGGCTAGCGGTCAAGAGACCCAGTACTTC. Translated: CASSFSASGQETQYF. Variable domain in full (rest from reference TRBV5-1 and TRBJ2-5): KAGVTQTPRYLIKTRGQQVTLSCSPISGHRSVSWYQQTPGQGLQFLFEYFSETQRNKGNFPGRFSGRQFSNSRSEMNVSTLELGDSALYLCASSFSASGQETQYFGPGTRLLVL.

The gene calls are TRBV6-5 and TRBJ1-4; 9 bases line up with TRBD1. The CDR3 has 14 amino acids. In germline, CDR1 is MNHEY, CDR2 SVGAGI. Trimming at V came to 4 bases and at J to 8 bases, leaving 5 bases not matched to a gene. For the CDR3, the DNA is TGTGCCAGCAGTTTCGACAGGGGGGGAGAAAAACTGTTTTTT. Translated, it gives CASSFDRGGEKLFF.

The chain has TRBV6-1 and TRBJ2-3; no clear D. V was pared by 1 base and J by 6 bases, with 14 bases between. Looked up from germline, CDR1 is MNHNS and CDR2 is SASEGT. This CDR3 has 15 residues. Written as DNA, the CDR3 is TGTGCCAGCAGTGAAGGGTTGATCAACACGGATACGCAGTATTTT. Translated: CASSEGLINTDTQYF.

The chain carries TRBV5-1 and TRBJ2-1; 7 nucleotides align to TRBD1. The V and J ends lost 3 bases and 1 base, in that order; junction bases with no gene match: 4. The CDR3 consists of 15 residues. Germline V gene lookup returns CDR1 SGHRS and CDR2 YFSETQ. CDR3 sequence: CASSSAGGSYNEQFF. CDR3 sequence (DNA): TGCGCCAGCAGCTCAGCAGGGGGTTCCTACAATGAGCAGTTCTTC.

The rearrangement joins TRBV30 to TRBJ1-2; possibly TRBD1 for D (5 bases). CDR1 and CDR2 (germline): GTSNPN, SVGIG (reference sequence). Deletions cut 2 bases from V and 6 bases from J, with 19 bases between. The length of the CDR3 is 15 residues. The CDR3 here is CAWSLWTSSGHGYTF. Written as DNA, the CDR3 is TGTGCCTGGAGTCTATGGACAAGTTCGGGTCATGGCTACACCTTC.

The chain joins TRBV5-1 to TRBJ2-3; 7 positions agree with TRBD2. The germline CDR1 and CDR2 sequences are SGHRS and YFSETQ. Trimming took 5 bases from V and 6 from J; bases not matched to a gene: 12. The CDR3 extends over 15 amino acids. The DNA of the CDR3 is TGCGCCAGCAGTCCCGGGGCGGGAGTTGGGGATACGCAGTATTTT. As protein: CASSPGAGVGDTQYF.

By share, this clone counts as medium-sized. The gene calls are TRBV4-3 and TRBJ2-1, with D unclear. Between the trimmed V and J ends, which lost 0 bases and 2 bases, there was a span of 11 bases. The germline V gene encodes CDR1 LGHNA and CDR2 YSLEER. The CDR3 contains 16 residues. CDR3 coding DNA: TGCGCCAGCAGCCAAGATGGTCAAGGAGCCTACAATGAGCAGTTCTTC. Translated, it gives CASSQDGQGAYNEQFF.

The V call is TRBV7-9, the J call TRBJ1-2; 8 bases agree with TRBD1. The V gene end was trimmed by 5 bases and the J gene end by 2 bases; junction bases not matched to a gene: 1. The germline CDR1 and CDR2 sequences are SEHNR and FQNEAQ (reference sequence). The CDR3 loop spans 13 amino acids. The CDR3 nucleotides are TGTGCCAGCAGCCGGACAGGGAACTATGGCTACACCTTC. It yields the protein CASSRTGNYGYTF.

The chain recombines TRBV2 with TRBJ2-3; possibly TRBD1 for D (6 bases). The CDR3 totals 14 residues. Germline V CDR1 and CDR2: SNHLY, FYNNEI. V was shortened by 7 bases and J by 4 bases, with 15 bases between the two germline ends. CDR3 DNA sequence: TGTGCCAGCAAGACAGGATTCTCCCCAGATACGCAGTATTTT. It specifies CASKTGFSPDTQYF.